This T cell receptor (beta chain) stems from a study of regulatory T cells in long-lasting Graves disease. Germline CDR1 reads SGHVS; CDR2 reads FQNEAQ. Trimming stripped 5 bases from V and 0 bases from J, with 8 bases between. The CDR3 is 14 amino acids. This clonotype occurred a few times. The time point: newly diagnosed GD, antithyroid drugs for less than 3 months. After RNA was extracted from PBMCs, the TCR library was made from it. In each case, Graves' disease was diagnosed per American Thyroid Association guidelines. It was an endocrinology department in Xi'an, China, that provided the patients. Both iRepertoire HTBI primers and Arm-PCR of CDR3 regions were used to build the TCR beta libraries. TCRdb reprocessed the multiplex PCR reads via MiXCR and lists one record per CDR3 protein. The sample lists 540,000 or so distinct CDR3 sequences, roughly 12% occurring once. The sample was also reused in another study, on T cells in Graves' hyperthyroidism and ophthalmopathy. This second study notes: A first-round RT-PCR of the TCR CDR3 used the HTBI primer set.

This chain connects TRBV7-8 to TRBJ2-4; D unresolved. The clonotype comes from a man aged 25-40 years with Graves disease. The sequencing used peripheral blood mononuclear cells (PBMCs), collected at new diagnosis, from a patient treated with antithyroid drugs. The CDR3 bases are TGTGCCAGCAGCCGAAGACTAGCCAAAAACATTCAGTACTTC. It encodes CASSRRLAKNIQYF.